This TCR beta chain was obtained from a study of T cell responses to AZD1222 COVID-19 vaccine. Generated by immunoSEQ multiplex PCR, the TCRdb table keeps only in-frame clones and is missing some. The table records some 140,000 clones, 80% to 95% of them present only once. As to this clone: Its antigen is still unknown.

Broader study findings: White British donors predominated, females outnumbered males, and clonal diversity was possibly underestimated. No repertoire was sampled before or during the peak T cell response, only after it.

The TCR sequence derives from an adult in good health. This specimen consisted of peripheral blood, obtained on day 0 of AZD1222 vaccination.

The CDR3 sequence is CASSLDREQPQHF. The CDR3, as DNA: TGTGCCAGTAGTCTCGACAGGGAACAGCCCCAGCATTTT. The chain couples TRBV19 to TRBJ1-5, with 7 bases matching TRBD1. The CDR3 runs 13 residues. Germline values: CDR1 LNHDA, CDR2 SQIVND (reference sequence). V lost 5 bases, J lost 7 bases, and 5 bases stayed unmatched.